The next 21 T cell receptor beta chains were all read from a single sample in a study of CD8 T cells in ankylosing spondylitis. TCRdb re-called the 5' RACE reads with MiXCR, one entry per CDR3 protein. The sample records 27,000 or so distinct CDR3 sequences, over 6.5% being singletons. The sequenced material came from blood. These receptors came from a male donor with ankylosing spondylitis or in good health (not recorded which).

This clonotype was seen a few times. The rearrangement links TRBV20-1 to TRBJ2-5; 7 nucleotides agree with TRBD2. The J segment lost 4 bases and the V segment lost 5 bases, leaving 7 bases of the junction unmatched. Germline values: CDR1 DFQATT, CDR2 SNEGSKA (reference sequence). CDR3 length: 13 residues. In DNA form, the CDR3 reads TGCAGTGCTCCCATGGGGGGGTCAGAGACCCAGTACTTC. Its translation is CSAPMGGSETQYF.

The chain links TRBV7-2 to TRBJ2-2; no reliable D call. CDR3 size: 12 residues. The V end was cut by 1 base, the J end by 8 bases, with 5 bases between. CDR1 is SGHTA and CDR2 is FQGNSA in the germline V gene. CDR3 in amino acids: CASSLGSGELFF. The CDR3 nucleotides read TGTGCCAGCAGCTTAGGTTCAGGGGAGCTGTTTTTT.

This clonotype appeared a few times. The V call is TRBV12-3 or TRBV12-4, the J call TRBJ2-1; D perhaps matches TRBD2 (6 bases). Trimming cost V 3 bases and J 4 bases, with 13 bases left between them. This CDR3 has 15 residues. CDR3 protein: CASSFPPGTYNEQFF. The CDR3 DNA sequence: TGTGCCAGCAGTTTTCCCCCTGGGACTTACAATGAGCAGTTCTTC.

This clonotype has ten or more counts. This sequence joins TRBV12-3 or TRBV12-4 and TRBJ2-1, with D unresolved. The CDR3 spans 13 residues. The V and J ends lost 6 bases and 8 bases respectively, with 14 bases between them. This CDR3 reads CASSPPAVDEQFF. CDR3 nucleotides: TGTGCCAGCAGCCCCCCGGCAGTTGATGAGCAGTTCTTC.

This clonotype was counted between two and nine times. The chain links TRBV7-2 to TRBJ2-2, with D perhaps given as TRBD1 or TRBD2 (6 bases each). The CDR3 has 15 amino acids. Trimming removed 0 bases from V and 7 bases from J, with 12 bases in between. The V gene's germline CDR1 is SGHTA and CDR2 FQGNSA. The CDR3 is CASSLASGAFGELFF. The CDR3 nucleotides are TGTGCCAGCAGCTTAGCGTCGGGGGCTTTCGGGGAGCTGTTTTTT.

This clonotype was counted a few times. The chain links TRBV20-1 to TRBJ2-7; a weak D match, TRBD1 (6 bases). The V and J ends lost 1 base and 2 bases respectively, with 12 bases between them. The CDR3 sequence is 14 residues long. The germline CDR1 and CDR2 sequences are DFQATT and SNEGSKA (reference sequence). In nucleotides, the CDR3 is TGCAGTGCTAGAGGGGACAAGGCTGCCTACGAGCAGTACTTC. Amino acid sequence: CSARGDKAAYEQYF.

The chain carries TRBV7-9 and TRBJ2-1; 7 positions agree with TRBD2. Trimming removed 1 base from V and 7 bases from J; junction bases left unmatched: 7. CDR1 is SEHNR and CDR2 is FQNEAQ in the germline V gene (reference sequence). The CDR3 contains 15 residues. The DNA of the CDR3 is TGTGCCAGCAGCTTAGAAATGGGGCGGGAGAATGAGCAGTTCTTC. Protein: CASSLEMGRENEQFF.

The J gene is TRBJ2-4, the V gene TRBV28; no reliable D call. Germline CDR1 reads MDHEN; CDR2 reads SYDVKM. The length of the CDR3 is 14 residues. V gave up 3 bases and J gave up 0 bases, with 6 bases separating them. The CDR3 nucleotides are TGTGCCAGCAGTTTTGTCGGAGCCAAAAACATTCAGTACTTC. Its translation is CASSFVGAKNIQYF.

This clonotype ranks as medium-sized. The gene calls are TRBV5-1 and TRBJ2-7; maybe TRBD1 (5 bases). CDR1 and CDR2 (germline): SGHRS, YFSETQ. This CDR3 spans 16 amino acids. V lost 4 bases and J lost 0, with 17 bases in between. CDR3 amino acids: CASSRNVAGNSYEQYF. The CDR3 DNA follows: TGCGCCAGCAGCCGAAATGTGGCAGGGAACTCCTACGAGCAGTACTTC. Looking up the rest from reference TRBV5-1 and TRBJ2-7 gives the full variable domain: KAGVTQTPRYLIKTRGQQVTLSCSPISGHRSVSWYQQTPGQGLQFLFEYFSETQRNKGNFPGRFSGRQFSNSRSEMNVSTLELGDSALYLCASSRNVAGNSYEQYFGPGTRLTVT.

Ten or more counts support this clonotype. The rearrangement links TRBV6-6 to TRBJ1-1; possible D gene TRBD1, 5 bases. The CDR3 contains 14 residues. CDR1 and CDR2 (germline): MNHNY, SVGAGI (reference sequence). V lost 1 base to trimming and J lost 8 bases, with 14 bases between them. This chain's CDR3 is CASSYFGGAGEAFF. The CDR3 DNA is TGTGCCAGCAGTTACTTCGGAGGGGCCGGGGAAGCTTTCTTT.

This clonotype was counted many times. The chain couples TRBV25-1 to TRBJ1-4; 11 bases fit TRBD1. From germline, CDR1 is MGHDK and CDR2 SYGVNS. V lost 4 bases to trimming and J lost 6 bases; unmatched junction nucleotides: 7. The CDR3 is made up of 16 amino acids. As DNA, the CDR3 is TGTGCCAGCAGTGGGGGACAGGGGGTGTACGATGAAAAACTGTTTTTT. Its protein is CASSGGQGVYDEKLFF.

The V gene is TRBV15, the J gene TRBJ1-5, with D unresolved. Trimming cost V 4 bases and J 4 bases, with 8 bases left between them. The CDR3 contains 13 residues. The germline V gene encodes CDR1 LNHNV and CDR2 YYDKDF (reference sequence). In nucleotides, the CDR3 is TGTGCCACCAGCACAGGACTGAATCAGCCCCAGCATTTT. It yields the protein CATSTGLNQPQHF.

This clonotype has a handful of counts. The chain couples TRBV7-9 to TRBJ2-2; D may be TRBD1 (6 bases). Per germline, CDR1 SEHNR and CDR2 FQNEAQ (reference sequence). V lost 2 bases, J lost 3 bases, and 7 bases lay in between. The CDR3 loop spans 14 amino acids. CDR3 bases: TGTGCCAGCAGCTTACGGACAGACACCGGGGAGCTGTTTTTT. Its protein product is CASSLRTDTGELFF. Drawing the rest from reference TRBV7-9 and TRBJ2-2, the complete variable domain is DTGVSQNPRHKITKRGQNVTFRCDPISEHNRLYWYRQTLGQGPEFLTYFQNEAQLEKSRLLSDRFSAERPKGSFSTLEIQRTEQGDSAMYLCASSLRTDTGELFFGEGSRLTVL.

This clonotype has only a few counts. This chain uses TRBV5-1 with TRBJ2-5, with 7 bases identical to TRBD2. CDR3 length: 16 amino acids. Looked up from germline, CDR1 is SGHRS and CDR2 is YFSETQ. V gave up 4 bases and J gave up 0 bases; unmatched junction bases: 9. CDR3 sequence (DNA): TGCGCCAGCAGCCCCCGTGCCGGGAGGCACCAAGAGACCCAGTACTTC. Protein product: CASSPRAGRHQETQYF.

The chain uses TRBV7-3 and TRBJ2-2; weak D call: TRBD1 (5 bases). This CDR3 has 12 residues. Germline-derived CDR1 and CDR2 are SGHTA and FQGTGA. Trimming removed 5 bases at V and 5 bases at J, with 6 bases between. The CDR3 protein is CASSPGTGELFF. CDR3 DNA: TGTGCCAGCAGCCCAGGGACCGGGGAGCTGTTTTTT.

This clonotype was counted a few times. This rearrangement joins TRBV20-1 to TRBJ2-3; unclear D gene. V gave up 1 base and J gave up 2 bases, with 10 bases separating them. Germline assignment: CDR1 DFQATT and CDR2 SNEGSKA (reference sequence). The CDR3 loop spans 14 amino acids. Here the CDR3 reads CSARGRTLTDTQYF. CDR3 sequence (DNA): TGCAGTGCTAGAGGCCGGACGCTCACAGATACGCAGTATTTT.

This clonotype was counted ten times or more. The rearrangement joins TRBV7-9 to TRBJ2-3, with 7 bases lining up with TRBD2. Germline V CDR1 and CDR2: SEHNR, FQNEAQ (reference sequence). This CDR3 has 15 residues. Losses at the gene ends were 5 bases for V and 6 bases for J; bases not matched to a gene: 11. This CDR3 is CASSLSGALRDTQYF. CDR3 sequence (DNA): TGTGCCAGCAGCCTCAGCGGGGCCCTAAGGGATACGCAGTATTTT.

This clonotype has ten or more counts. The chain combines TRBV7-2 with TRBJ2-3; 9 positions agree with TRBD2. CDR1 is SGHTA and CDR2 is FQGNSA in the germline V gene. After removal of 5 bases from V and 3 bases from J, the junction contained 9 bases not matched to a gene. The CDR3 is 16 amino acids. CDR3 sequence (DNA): TGTGCCAGCAGCCCCCTCCCTAGCGGGGCTACAGATACGCAGTATTTT. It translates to CASSPLPSGATDTQYF.

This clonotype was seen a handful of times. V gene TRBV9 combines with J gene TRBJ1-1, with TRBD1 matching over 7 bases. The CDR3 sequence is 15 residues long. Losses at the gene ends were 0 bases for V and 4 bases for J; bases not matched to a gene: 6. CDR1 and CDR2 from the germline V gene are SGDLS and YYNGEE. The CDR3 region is CASSVELDRATEAFF. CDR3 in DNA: TGTGCCAGCAGCGTAGAACTAGACAGGGCCACTGAAGCTTTCTTT.

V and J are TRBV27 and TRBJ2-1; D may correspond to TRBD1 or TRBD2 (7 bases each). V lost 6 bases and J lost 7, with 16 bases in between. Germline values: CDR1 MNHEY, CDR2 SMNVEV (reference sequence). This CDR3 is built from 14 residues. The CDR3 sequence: CASRGQWGGNEQFF. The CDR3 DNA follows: TGTGCCAGCAGGGGACAGTGGGGGGGGAATGAGCAGTTCTTC.

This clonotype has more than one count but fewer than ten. The CDR3: CSGIENPSGAQYF. The CDR3, as DNA: TGCAGTGGGATTGAGAACCCCTCTGGGGCCCAGTACTTC. The rearrangement uses TRBV20-1 and TRBJ2-5; D is uncertain. Germline V gives CDR1 DFQATT, CDR2 SNEGSKA (reference sequence). This CDR3 comprises 13 residues. The ends were cut back, 7 bases at V and 9 bases at J, with 21 bases in the middle.